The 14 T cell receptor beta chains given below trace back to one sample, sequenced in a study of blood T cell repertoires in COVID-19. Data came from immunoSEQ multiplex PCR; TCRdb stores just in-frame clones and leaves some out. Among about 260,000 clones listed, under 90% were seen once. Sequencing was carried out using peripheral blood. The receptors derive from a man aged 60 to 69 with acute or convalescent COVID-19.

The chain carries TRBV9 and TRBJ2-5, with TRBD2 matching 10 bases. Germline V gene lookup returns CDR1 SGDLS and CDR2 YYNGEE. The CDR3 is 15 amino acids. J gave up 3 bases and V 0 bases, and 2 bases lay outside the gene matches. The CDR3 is CASSVGLAGEETQYF. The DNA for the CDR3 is TGTGCCAGCAGCGTAGGGCTAGCGGGAGAAGAGACCCAGTACTTC.

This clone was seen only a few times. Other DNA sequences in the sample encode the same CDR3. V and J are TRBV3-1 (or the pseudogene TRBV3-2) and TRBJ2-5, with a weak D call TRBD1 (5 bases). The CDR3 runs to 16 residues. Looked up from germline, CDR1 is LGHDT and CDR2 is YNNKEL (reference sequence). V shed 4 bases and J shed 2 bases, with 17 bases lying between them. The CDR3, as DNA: TGTGCCAGCAGCCTCCTCCCTGGTGGGGCGCAAGAGACCCAGTACTTC. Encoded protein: CASSLLPGGAQETQYF.

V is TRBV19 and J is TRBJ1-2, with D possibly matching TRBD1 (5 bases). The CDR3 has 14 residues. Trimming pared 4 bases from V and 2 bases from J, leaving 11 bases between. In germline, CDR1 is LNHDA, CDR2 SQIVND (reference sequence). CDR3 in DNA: TGTGCCAGTAGTAGGTTCCAGGGCAACTATGGCTACACCTTC. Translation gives CASSRFQGNYGYTF. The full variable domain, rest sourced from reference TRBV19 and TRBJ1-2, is DGGITQSPKYLFRKEGQNVTLSCEQNLNHDAMYWYRQDPGQGLRLIYYSQIVNDFQKGDIAEGYSVSREKKESFPLTVTSAQKNPTAFYLCASSRFQGNYGYTFGSGTRLTVV.

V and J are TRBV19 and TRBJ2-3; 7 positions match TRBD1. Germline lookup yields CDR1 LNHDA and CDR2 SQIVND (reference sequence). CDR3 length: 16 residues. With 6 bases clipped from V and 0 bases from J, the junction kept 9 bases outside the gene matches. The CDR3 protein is CASSLAGTASTDTQYF. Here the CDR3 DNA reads TGTGCCAGTAGCTTAGCCGGGACAGCGAGCACAGATACGCAGTATTTT. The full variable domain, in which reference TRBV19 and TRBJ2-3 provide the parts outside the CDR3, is DGGITQSPKYLFRKEGQNVTLSCEQNLNHDAMYWYRQDPGQGLRLIYYSQIVNDFQKGDIAEGYSVSREKKESFPLTVTSAQKNPTAFYLCASSLAGTASTDTQYFGPGTRLTVL.

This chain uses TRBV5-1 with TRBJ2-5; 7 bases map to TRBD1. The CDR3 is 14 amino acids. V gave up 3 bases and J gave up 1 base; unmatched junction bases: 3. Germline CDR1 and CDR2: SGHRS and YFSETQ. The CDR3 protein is CASSSGQIQETQYF. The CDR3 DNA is TGCGCCAGCAGCTCGGGACAGATCCAAGAGACCCAGTACTTC.

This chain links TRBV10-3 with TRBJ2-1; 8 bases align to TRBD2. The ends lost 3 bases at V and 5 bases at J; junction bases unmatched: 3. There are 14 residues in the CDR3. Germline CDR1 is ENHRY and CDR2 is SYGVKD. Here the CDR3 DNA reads TGTGCCATCAGTGATAGCGGGACGAACAATGAGCAGTTCTTC. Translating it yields CAISDSGTNNEQFF.

CDR3 sequence: CASSGSGEASSYNEQFF. Here the CDR3 DNA reads TGTGCCAGCAGTGGGTCCGGGGAGGCGAGCTCCTACAATGAGCAGTTCTTC. The chain recombines TRBV6-1 with TRBJ2-1; a weak D match, TRBD2 (6 bases). There are 17 residues in the CDR3. V was cut by 4 bases and J by 0 bases, with 16 bases left in between. Germline lookup yields CDR1 MNHNS and CDR2 SASEGT.

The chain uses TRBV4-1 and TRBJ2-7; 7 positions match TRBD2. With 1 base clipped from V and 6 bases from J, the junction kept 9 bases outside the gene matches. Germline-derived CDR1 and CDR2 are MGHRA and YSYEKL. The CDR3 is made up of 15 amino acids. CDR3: CASSQVGRGTIEQYF. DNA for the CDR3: TGCGCCAGCAGCCAAGTTGGGAGGGGTACGATCGAGCAGTACTTC.

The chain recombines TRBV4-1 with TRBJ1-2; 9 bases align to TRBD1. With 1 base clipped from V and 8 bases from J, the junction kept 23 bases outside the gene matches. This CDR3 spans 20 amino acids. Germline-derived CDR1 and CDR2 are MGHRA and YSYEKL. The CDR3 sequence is CASSQAISRPTGGGRGGYTF. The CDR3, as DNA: TGCGCCAGCAGCCAAGCCATTTCGCGCCCGACAGGGGGGGGACGTGGAGGCTACACCTTC.

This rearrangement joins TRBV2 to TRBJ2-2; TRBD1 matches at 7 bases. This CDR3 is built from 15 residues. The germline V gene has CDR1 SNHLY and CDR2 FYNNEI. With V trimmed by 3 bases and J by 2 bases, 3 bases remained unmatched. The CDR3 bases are TGTGCCAGCAGTGAGGGACAGATTAACACCGGGGAGCTGTTTTTT. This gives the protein CASSEGQINTGELFF.

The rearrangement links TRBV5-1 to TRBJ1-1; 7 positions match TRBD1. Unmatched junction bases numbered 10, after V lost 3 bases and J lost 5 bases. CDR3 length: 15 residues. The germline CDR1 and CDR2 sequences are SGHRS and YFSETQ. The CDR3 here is CASSYIGQVGTEAFF. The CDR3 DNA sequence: TGCGCCAGCAGCTACATCGGACAGGTTGGTACTGAAGCTTTCTTT.

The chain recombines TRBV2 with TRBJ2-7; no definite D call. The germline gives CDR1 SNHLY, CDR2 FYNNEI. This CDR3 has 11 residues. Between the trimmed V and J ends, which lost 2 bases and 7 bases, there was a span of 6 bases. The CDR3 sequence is CASSEMAEQYF. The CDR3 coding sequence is TGTGCCAGCAGTGAAATGGCAGAGCAGTACTTC.

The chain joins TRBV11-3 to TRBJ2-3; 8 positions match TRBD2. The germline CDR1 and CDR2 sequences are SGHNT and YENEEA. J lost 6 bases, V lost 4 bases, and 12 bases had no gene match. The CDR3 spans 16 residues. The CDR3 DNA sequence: TGTGCCAGCAGCTCACGGCGGGAGGAGGATGACGATACGCAGTATTTT. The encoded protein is CASSSRREEDDDTQYF.

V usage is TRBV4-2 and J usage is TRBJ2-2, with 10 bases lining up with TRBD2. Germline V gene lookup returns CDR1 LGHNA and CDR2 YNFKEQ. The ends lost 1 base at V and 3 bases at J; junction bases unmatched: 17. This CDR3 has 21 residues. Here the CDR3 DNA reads TGTGCCAGCAGCCAAGGGACGAGACTAAGCGGGAGGGCCTTGCACACCGGGGAGCTGTTTTTT. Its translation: CASSQGTRLSGRALHTGELFF.